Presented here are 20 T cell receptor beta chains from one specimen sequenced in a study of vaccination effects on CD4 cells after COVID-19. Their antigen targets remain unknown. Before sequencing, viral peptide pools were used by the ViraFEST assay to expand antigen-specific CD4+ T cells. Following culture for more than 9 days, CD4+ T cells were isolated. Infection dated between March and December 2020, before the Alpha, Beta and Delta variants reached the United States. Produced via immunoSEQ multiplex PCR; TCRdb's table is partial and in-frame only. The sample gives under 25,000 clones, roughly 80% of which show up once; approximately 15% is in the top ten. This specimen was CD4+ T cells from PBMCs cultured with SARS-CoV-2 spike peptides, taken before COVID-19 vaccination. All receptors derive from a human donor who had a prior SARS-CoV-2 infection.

The CDR3 spells CASSQWGQGVYEAFF. In DNA form, the CDR3 reads TGCGCCAGCAGCCAATGGGGACAGGGGGTTTATGAAGCTTTCTTT. The V gene is TRBV4-3, the J gene TRBJ1-1; 11 nucleotides align to TRBD1. The CDR3 runs to 15 residues. Germline V lookup: CDR1 LGHNA, CDR2 YSLEER. The ends lost 2 bases at V and 7 bases at J; junction bases unmatched: 6.

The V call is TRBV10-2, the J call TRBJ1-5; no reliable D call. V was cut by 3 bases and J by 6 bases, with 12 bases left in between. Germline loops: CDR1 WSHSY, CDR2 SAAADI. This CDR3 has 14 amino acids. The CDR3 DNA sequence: TGCGCCAGCAGTGATCGGGAACGAACTCAGCCCCAGCATTTT. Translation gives CASSDRERTQPQHF.

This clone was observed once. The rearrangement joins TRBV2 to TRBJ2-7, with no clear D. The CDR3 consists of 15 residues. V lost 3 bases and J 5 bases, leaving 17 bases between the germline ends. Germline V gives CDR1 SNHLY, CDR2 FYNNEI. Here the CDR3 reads CASSDRSRLPHEQYF. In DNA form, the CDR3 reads TGTGCCAGCAGTGATAGGTCCAGGCTCCCCCACGAGCAGTACTTC.

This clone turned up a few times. This chain's CDR3 is CASSWTDYGYTF. The CDR3 DNA sequence: TGTGCCAGCAGTTGGACGGACTATGGCTACACCTTC. V usage is TRBV12-3 or TRBV12-4 and J usage is TRBJ1-2; D is unclear. V lost 4 bases and J lost 3, with 6 bases in between. This CDR3 spans 12 amino acids.

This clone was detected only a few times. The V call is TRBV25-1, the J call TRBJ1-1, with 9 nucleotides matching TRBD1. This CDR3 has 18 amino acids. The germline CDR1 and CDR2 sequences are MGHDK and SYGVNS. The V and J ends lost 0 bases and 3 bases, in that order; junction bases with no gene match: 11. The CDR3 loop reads CASSEYPSGTGWHTEAFF. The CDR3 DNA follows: TGTGCCAGCAGTGAATACCCATCCGGGACAGGGTGGCACACTGAAGCTTTCTTT.

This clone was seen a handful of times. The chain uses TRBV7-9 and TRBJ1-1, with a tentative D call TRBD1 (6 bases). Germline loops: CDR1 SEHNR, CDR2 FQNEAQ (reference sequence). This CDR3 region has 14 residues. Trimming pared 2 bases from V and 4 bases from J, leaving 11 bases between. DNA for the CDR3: TGTGCCAGCAGCTTAAGGGGAGGGGGCACTGAAGCTTTCTTT. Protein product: CASSLRGGGTEAFF.

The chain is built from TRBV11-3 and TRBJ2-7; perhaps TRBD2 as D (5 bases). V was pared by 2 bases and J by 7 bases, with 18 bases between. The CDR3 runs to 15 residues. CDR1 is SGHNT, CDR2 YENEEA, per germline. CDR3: CASSLRFGEIAEQYF. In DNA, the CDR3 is TGTGCCAGCAGCTTACGTTTCGGGGAGATAGCGGAGCAGTACTTC.

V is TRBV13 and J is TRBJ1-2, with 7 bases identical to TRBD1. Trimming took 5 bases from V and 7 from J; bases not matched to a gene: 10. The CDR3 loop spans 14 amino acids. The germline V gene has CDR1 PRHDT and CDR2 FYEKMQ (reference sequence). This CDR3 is CASSPETGFGGYTF. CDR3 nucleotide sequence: TGTGCCAGCAGCCCAGAGACAGGGTTTGGTGGCTACACCTTC.

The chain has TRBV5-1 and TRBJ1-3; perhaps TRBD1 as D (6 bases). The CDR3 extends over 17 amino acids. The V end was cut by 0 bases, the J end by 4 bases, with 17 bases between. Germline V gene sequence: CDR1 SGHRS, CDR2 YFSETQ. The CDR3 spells CASSLEVLGAGGNTIYF. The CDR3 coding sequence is TGCGCCAGCAGCTTGGAGGTGTTGGGGGCTGGAGGAAACACCATATATTTT.

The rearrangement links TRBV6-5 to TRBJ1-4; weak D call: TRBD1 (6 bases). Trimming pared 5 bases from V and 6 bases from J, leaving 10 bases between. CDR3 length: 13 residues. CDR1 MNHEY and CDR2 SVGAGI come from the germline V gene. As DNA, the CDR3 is TGTGCCAGCAGTACTTACAGGGATGAAAAACTGTTTTTT. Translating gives CASSTYRDEKLFF.

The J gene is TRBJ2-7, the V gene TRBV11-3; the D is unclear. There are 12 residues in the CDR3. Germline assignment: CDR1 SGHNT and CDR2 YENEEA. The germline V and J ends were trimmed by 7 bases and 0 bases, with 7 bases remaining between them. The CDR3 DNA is TGTGCCAGCACCCGAAGCTCCTACGAGCAGTACTTC. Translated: CASTRSSYEQYF.

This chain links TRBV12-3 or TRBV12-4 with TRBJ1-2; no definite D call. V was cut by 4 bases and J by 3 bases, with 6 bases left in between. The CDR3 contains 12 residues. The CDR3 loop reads CASSYPDYGYTF. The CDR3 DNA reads TGTGCCAGCAGTTACCCAGACTATGGCTACACCTTC.

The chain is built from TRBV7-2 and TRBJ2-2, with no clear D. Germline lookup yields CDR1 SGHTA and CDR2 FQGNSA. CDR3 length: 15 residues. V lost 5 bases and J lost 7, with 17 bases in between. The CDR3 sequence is CASSPPKVDIGELFF. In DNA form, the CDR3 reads TGTGCCAGCAGCCCACCAAAGGTCGACATCGGGGAGCTGTTTTTT.

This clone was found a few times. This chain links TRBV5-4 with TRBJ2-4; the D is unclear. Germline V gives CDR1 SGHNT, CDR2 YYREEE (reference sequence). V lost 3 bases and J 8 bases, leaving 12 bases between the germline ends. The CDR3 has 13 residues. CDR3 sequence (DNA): TGTGCCAGCAGCTCGACCGCGAAGGACATTCAGTACTTC. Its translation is CASSSTAKDIQYF.

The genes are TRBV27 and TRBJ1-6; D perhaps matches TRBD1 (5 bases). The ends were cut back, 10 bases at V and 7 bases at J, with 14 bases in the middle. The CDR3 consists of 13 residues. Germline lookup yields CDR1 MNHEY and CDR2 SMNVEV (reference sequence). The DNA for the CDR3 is TGTGCCACTGCCCCAGGGAGAAATTCACCCCTCCACTTT. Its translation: CATAPGRNSPLHF.

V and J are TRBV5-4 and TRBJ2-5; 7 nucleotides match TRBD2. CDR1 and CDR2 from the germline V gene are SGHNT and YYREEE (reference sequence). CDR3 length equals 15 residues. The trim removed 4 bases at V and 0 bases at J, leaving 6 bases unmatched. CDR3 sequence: CASSMSGANQETQYF. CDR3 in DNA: TGTGCCAGCAGCATGAGCGGGGCCAACCAAGAGACCCAGTACTTC.

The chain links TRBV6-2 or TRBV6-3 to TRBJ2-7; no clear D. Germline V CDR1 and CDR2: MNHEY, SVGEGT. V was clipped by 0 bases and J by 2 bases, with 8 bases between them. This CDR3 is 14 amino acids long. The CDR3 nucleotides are TGTGCCAGCAGTTACTCGAATCGGGCCTACGAGCAGTACTTC. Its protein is CASSYSNRAYEQYF.

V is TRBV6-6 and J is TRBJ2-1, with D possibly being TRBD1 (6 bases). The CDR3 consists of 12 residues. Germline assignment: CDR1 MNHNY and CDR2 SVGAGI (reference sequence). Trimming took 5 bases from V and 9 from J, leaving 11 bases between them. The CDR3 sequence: CASSLNRAEQFF. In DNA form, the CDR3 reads TGTGCCAGCAGTCTCAACAGGGCTGAGCAGTTCTTC.

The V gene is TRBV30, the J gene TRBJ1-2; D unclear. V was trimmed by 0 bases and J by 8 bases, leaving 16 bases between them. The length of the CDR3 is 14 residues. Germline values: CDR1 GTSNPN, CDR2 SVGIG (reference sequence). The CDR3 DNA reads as TGTGCCTGGAGTGTAGGCCCCGGGCTTGGCGGCTACACCTTC. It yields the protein CAWSVGPGLGGYTF.

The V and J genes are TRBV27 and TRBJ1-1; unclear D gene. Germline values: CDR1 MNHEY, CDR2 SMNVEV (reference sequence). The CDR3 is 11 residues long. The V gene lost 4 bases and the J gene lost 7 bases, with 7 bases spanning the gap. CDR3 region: CASSSRGEAFF. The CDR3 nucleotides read TGTGCCAGCAGTTCTAGAGGTGAAGCTTTCTTT.